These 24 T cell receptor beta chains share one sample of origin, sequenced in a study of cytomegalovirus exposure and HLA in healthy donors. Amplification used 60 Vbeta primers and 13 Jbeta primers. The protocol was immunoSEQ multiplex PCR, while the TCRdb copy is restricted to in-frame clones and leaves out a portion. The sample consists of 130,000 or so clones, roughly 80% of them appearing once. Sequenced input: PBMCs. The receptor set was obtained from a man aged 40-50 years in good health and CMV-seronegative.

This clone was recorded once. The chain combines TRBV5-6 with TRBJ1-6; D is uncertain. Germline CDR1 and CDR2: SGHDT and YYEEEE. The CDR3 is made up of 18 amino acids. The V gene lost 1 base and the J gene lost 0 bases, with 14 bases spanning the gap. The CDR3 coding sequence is TGTGCCAGCAGCTTGATGGCCTTCCCCAGCTCCTATAATTCACCCCTCCACTTT. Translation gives CASSLMAFPSSYNSPLHF.

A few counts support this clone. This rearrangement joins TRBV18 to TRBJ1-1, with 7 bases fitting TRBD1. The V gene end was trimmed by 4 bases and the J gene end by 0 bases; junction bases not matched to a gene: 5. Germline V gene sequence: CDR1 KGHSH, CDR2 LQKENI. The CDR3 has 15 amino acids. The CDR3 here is CASSLGTAVNTEAFF. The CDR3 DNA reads TGTGCCAGCTCACTGGGGACAGCCGTGAACACTGAAGCTTTCTTT.

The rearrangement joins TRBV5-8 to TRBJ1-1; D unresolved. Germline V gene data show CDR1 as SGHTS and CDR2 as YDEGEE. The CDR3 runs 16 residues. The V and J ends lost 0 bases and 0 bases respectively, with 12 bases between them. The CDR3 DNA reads TGTGCCAGCAGCTTGGGTTTGGGCAGTTTGAACACTGAAGCTTTCTTT. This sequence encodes CASSLGLGSLNTEAFF.

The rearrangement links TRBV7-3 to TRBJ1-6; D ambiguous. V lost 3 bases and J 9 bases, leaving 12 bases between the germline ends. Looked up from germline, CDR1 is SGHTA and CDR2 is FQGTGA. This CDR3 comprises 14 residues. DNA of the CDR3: TGTGCCAGCAGCTTTGGGAGCTTGGGTTCACCCCTCCACTTT. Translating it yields CASSFGSLGSPLHF.

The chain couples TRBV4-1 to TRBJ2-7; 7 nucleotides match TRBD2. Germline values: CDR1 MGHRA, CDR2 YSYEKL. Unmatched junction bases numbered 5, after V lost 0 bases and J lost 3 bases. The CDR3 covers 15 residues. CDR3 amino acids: CASSQDMTSSYEQYF. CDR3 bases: TGCGCCAGCAGCCAAGATATGACTAGCAGCTACGAGCAGTACTTC.

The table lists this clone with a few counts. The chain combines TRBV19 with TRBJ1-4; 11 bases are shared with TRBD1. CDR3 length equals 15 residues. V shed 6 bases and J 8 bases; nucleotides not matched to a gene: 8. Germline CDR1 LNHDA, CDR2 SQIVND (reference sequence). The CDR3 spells CASSRTGTGGEKLFF. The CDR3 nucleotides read TGTGCCAGTAGCCGAACCGGGACAGGGGGAGAAAAACTGTTTTTT.

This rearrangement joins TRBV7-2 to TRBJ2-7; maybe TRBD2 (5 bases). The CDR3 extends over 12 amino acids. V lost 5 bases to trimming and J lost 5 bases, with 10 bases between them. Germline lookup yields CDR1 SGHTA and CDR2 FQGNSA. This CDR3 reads CASSPVRDEQYF. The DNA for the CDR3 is TGTGCCAGCAGCCCGGTGAGGGACGAGCAGTACTTC. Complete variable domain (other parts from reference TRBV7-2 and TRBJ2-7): GAGVSQSPSNKVTEKGKDVELRCDPISGHTALYWYRQSLGQGLEFLIYFQGNSAPDKSGLPSDRFSAERTGGSVSTLTIQRTQQEDSAVYLCASSPVRDEQYFGPGTRLTVT.

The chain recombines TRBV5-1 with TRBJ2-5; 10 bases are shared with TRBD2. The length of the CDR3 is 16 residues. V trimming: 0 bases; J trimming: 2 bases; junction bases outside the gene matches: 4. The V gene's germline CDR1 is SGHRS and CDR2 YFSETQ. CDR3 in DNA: TGCGCCAGCAGCTTGGCTAGCGGGGGTCGACAAGAGACCCAGTACTTC. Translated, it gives CASSLASGGRQETQYF.

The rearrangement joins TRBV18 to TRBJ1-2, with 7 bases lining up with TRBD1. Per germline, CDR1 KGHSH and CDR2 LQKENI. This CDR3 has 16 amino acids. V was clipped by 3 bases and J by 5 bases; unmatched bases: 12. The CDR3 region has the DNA TGTGCCAGCTCACCTTTTAATCGGGACAGAGTATATGGCTACACCTTC. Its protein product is CASSPFNRDRVYGYTF.

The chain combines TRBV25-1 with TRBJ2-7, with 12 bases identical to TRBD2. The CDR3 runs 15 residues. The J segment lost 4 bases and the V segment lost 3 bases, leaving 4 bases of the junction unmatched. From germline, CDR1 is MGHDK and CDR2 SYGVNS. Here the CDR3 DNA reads TGTGCCAGCAGTGACGGACTAGCGGGGTGGTACGAGCAGTACTTC. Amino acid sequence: CASSDGLAGWYEQYF.

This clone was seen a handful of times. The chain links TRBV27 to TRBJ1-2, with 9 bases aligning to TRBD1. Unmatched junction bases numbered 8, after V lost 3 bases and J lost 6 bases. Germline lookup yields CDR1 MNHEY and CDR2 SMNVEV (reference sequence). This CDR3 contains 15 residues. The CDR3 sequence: CASSFQGQGFHGYTF. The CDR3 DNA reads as TGTGCCAGCAGTTTCCAGGGACAGGGATTCCATGGCTACACCTTC.

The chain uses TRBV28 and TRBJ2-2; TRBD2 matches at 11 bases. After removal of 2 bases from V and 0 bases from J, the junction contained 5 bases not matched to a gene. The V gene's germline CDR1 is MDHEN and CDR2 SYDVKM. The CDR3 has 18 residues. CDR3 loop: CASSLVLAGVTNTGELFF. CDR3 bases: TGTGCCAGCAGTTTAGTACTAGCGGGGGTCACGAACACCGGGGAGCTGTTTTTT.

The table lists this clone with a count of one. The CDR3 is CASSLEAGGGETQYF. DNA for the CDR3: TGCGCCAGCAGCTTGGAAGCAGGGGGAGGAGAGACCCAGTACTTC. V gene TRBV5-1 combines with J gene TRBJ2-5, with a tentative D call TRBD1 (7 bases). Germline V gene lookup returns CDR1 SGHRS and CDR2 YFSETQ. This CDR3 comprises 15 residues. Trimming removed 0 bases at V and 4 bases at J, with 13 bases between.

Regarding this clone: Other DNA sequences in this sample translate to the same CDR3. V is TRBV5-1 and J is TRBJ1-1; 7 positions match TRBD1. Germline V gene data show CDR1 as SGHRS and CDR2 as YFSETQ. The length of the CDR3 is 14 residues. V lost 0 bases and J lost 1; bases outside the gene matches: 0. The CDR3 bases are TGCGCCAGCAGCTTGGACAGGGGGAACACTGAAGCTTTCTTT. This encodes CASSLDRGNTEAFF.

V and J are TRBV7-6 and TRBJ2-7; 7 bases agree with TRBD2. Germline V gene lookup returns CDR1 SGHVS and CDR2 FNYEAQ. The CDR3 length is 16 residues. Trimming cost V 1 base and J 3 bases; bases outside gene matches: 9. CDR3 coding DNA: TGTGCCAGCAGCTTAGTGCGGGGGAGTGGCTACTACGAGCAGTACTTC. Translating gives CASSLVRGSGYYEQYF.

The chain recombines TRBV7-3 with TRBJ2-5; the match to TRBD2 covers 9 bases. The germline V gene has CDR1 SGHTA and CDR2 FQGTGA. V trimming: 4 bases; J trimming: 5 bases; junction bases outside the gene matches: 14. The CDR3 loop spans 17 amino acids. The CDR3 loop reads CASSSRSGISGRETQYF. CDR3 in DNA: TGTGCCAGCAGCTCCCGGAGTGGGATAAGCGGGAGGGAGACCCAGTACTTC.

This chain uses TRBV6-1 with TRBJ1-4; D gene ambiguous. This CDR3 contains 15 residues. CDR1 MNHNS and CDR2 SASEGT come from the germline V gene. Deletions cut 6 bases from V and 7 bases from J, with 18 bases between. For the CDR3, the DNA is TGTGCCAGCAGCCCATCGGTTGGGCAGCCTGAAAAACTGTTTTTT. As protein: CASSPSVGQPEKLFF.

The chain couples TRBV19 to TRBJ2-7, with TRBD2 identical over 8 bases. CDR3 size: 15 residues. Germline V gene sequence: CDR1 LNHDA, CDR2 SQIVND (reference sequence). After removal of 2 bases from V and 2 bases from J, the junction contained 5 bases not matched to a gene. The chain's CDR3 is CASSILAGGTYEQYF. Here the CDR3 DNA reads TGTGCCAGTAGTATATTGGCGGGGGGAACCTACGAGCAGTACTTC.

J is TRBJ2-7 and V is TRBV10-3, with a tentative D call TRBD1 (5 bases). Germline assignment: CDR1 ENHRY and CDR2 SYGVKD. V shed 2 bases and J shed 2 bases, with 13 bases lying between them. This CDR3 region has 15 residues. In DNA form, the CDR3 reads TGTGCCATCAGTGAGGGTCAGGGTCGAACCTACGAGCAGTACTTC. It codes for CAISEGQGRTYEQYF.

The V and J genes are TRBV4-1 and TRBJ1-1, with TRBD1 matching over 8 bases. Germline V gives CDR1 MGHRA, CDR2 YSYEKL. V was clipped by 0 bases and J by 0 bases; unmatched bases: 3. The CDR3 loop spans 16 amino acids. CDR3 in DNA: TGCGCCAGCAGCCAAGACCTGGACAGGGTGAACACTGAAGCTTTCTTT. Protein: CASSQDLDRVNTEAFF.

The CDR3 sequence: CASRQGYTEAFF. DNA of the CDR3: TGTGCCAGTAGACAGGGTTACACTGAAGCTTTCTTT. The chain employs TRBV19 and TRBJ1-1; D might be TRBD1 (6 bases). The germline V gene has CDR1 LNHDA and CDR2 SQIVND (reference sequence). V lost 6 bases to trimming and J lost 3 bases, with 8 bases between them. The CDR3 is 12 residues long.

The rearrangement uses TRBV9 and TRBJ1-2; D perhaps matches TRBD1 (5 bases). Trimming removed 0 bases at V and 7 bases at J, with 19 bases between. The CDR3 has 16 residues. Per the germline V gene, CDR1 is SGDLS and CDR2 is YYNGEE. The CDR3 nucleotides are TGTGCCAGCAGCGTAGGCGGGGACGGGGGGATATCTGGCTACACCTTC. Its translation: CASSVGGDGGISGYTF.

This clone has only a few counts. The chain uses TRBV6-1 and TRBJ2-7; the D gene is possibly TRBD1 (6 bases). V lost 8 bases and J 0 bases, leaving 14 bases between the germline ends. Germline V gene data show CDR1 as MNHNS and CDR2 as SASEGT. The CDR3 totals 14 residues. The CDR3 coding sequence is TGTGCCAGCCGAGGGACATCTTACTCCTACGAGCAGTACTTC. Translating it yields CASRGTSYSYEQYF.

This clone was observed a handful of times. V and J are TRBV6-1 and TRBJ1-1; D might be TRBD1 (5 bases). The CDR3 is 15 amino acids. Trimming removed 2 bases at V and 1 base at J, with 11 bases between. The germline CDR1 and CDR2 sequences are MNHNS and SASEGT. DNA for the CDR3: TGTGCCAGCAGTGAAATCGACAGCTGGAACACTGAAGCTTTCTTT. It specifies CASSEIDSWNTEAFF.